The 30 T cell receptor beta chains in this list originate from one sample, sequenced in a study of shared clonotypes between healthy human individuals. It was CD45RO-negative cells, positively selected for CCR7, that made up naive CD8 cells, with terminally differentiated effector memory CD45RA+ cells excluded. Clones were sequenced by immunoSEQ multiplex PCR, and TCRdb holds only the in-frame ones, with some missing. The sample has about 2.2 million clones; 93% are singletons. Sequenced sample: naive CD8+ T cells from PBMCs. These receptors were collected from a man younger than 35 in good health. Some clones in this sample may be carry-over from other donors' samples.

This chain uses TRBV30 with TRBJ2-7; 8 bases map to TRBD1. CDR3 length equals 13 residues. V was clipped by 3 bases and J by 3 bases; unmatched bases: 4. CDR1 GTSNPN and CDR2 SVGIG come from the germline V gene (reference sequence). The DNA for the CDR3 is TGTGCCTGGAGGGACAGGGAAGGCTACGAGCAGTACTTC. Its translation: CAWRDREGYEQYF. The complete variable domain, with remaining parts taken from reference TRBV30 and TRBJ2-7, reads SQTIHQWPATLVQPVGSPLSLECTVEGTSNPNLYWYRQAAGRGLQLLFYSVGIGQISSEVPQNLSASRPQDRQFILSSKKLLLSDSGFYLCAWRDREGYEQYFGPGTRLTVT.

Here the CDR3 DNA reads TGTGCCAGCAGCCCAACTAGCGGGACGGTTTTGACCCAGTACTTC. This sequence encodes CASSPTSGTVLTQYF. The V gene is TRBV9, the J gene TRBJ2-5, with 10 bases lining up with TRBD2. The V and J ends lost 4 bases and 7 bases, in that order; junction bases with no gene match: 10. From germline, CDR1 is SGDLS and CDR2 YYNGEE. The CDR3 has 15 residues.

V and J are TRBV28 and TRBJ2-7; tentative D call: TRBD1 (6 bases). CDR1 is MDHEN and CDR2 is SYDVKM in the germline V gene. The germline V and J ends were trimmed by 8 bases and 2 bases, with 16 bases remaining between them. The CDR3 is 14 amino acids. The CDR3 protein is CASHPTGRPYEQYF. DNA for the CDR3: TGTGCCAGCCACCCCACAGGGAGACCCTACGAGCAGTACTTC.

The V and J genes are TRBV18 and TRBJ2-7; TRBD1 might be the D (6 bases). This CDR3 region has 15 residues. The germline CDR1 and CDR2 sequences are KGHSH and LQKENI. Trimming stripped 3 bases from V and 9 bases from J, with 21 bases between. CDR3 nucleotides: TGTGCCAGCTCACCCCCGGGACACCCGACGGAAGGGCAGTACTTC. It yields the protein CASSPPGHPTEGQYF. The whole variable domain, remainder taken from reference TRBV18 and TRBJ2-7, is NAGVMQNPRHLVRRRGQEARLRCSPMKGHSHVYWYRQLPEEGLKFMVYLQKENIIDESGMPKERFSAEFPKEGPSILRIQQVVRGDSAAYFCASSPPGHPTEGQYFGPGTRLTVT.

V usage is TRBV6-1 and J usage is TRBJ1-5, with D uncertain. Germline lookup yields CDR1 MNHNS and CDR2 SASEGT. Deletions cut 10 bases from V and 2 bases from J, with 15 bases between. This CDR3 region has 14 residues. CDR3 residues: CATRTLMGNQPQHF. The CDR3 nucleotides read TGTGCCACCCGAACGCTCATGGGCAATCAGCCCCAGCATTTT.

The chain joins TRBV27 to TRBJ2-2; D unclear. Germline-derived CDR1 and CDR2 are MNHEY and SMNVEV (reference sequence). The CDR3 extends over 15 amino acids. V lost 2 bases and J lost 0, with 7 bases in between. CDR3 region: CASSLRIPNTGELFF. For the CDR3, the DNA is TGTGCCAGCAGTTTACGAATCCCGAACACCGGGGAGCTGTTTTTT.

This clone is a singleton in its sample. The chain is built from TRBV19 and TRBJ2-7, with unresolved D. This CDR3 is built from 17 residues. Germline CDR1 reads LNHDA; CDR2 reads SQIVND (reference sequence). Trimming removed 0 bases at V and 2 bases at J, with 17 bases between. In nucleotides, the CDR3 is TGTGCCAGTAGTATAGACCTTGAAGGGTATGGGACCTACGAGCAGTACTTC. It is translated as CASSIDLEGYGTYEQYF.

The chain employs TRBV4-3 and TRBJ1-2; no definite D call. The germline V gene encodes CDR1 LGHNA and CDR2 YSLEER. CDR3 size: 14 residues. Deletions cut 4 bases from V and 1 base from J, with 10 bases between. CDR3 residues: CASSPQDGNYGYTF. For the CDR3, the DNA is TGCGCCAGCAGCCCCCAAGACGGTAACTATGGCTACACCTTC.

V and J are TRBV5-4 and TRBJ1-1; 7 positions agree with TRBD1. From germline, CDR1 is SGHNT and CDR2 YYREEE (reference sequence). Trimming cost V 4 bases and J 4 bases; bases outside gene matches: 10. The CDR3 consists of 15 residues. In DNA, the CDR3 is TGTGCCAGCAGCCCGGCTGAGGGGGCGAGCACTGAAGCTTTCTTT. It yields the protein CASSPAEGASTEAFF.

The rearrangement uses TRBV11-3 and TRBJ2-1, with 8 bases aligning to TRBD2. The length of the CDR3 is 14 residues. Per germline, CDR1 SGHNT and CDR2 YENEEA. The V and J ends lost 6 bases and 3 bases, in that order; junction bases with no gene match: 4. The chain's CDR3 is CASSFSGIYNEQFF. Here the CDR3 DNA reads TGTGCCAGCAGTTTTAGCGGGATCTACAATGAGCAGTTCTTC.

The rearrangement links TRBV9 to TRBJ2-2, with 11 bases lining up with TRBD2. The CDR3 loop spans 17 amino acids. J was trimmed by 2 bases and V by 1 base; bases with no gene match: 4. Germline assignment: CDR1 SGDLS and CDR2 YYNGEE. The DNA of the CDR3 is TGTGCCAGCAGCGTACTGACTAGCGGGGCAAACACCGGGGAGCTGTTTTTT. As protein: CASSVLTSGANTGELFF.

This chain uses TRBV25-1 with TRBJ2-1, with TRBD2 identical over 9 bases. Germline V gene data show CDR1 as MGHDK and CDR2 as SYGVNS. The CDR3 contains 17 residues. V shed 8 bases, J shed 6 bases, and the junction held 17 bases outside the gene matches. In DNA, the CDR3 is TGTGCCAGCCTTCCTTCCATGACTAGCGGTATCCTCAATGAGCAGTTCTTC. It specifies CASLPSMTSGILNEQFF. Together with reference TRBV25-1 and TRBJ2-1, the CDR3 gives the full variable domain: EADIYQTPRYLVIGTGKKITLECSQTMGHDKMYWYQQDPGMELHLIHYSYGVNSTEKGDLSSESTVSRIRTEHFPLTLESARPSHTSQYLCASLPSMTSGILNEQFFGPGTRLTVL.

The CDR3 coding sequence is TGTGCCAGCAGTTTTGGACAGACGATCCGACGAGATCAGCCCCAGCATTTT. It codes for CASSFGQTIRRDQPQHF. V usage is TRBV28 and J usage is TRBJ1-5, with D maybe TRBD1 (6 bases). Per the germline V gene, CDR1 is MDHEN and CDR2 is SYDVKM. Trimming stripped 3 bases from V and 5 bases from J, with 20 bases between. The CDR3 is 17 amino acids.

In DNA form, the CDR3 reads TGTGCCAGCAGCCCGCCCGCGGCGGGAGGAACAGATACGCAGTATTTT. Translated, it gives CASSPPAAGGTDTQYF. This chain links TRBV7-9 with TRBJ2-3; 8 nucleotides match TRBD2. The CDR3 runs 16 residues. Germline CDR1 reads SEHNR; CDR2 reads FQNEAQ (reference sequence). V shed 5 bases and J 3 bases; nucleotides not matched to a gene: 10. The whole variable domain, remainder taken from reference TRBV7-9 and TRBJ2-3, is DTGVSQNPRHKITKRGQNVTFRCDPISEHNRLYWYRQTLGQGPEFLTYFQNEAQLEKSRLLSDRFSAERPKGSFSTLEIQRTEQGDSAMYLCASSPPAAGGTDTQYFGPGTRLTVL.

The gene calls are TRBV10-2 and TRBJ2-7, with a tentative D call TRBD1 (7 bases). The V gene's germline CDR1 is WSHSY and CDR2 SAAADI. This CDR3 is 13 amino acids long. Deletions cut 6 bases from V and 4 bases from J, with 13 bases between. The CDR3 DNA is TGCGCCAGCAGGGGCAGGGGGGAGTACGAGCAGTACTTC. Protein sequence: CASRGRGEYEQYF.

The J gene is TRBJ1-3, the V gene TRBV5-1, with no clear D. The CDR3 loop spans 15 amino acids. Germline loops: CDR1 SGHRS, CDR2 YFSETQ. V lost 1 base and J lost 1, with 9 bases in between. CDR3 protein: CASSLPVESGNTIYF. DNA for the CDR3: TGCGCCAGCAGCTTGCCGGTGGAATCTGGAAACACCATATATTTT.

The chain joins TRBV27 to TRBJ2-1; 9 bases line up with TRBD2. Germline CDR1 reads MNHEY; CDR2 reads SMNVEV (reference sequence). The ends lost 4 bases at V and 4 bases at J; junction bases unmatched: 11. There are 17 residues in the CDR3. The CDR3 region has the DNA TGTGCCAGCAGTTGGAGGGGGGCTAGCGGGATTTACAATGAGCAGTTCTTC. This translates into CASSWRGASGIYNEQFF.

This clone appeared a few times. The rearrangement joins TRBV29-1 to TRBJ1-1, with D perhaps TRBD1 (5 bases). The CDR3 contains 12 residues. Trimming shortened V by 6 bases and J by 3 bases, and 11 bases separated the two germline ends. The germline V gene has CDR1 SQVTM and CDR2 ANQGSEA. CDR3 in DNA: TGCAGCGTGTTAGACAGTTACACTGAAGCTTTCTTT. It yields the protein CSVLDSYTEAFF.

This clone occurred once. CDR3 loop: CASSPSGENYGYTF. In DNA, the CDR3 is TGTGCCAGCAGTCCCTCAGGGGAAAACTATGGCTACACCTTC. V is TRBV28 and J is TRBJ1-2; the D gene is possibly TRBD1 (6 bases). The CDR3 contains 14 residues. Trimming removed 5 bases at V and 2 bases at J, with 12 bases between. Germline V gene lookup returns CDR1 MDHEN and CDR2 SYDVKM.

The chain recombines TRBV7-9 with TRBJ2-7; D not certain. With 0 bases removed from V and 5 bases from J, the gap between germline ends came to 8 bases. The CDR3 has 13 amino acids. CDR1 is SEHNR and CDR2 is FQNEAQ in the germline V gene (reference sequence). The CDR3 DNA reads TGTGCCAGCAGCTTAGCAATGGCGGACGAGCAGTACTTC. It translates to CASSLAMADEQYF.

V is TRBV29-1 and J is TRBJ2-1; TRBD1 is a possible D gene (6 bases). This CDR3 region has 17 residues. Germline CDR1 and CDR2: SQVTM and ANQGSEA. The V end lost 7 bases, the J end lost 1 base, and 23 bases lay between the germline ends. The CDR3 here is CSGVTGNRLRSYNEQFF. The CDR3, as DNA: TGCAGCGGAGTTACAGGGAATCGGTTAAGGTCCTACAATGAGCAGTTCTTC.

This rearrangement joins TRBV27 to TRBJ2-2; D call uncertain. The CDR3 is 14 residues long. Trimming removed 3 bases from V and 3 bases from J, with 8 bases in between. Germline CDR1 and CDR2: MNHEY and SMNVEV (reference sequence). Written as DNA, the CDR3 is TGTGCCAGCAGTTTTTCGTGGGACACCGGGGAGCTGTTTTTT. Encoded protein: CASSFSWDTGELFF.

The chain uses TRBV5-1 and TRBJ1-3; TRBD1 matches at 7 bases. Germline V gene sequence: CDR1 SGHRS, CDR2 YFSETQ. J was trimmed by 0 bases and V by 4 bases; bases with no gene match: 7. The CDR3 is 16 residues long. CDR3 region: CASSPRTGPSGNTIYF. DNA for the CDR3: TGCGCCAGCAGCCCGCGGACAGGTCCCTCTGGAAACACCATATATTTT. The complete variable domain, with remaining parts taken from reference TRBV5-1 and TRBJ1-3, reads KAGVTQTPRYLIKTRGQQVTLSCSPISGHRSVSWYQQTPGQGLQFLFEYFSETQRNKGNFPGRFSGRQFSNSRSEMNVSTLELGDSALYLCASSPRTGPSGNTIYFGEGSWLTVV.

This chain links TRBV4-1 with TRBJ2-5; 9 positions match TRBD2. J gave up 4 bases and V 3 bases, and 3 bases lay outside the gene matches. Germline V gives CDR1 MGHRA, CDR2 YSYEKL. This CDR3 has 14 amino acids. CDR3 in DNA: TGCGCCAGCAGCCACCTACTAGCGGGAGAGACCCAGTACTTC. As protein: CASSHLLAGETQYF.

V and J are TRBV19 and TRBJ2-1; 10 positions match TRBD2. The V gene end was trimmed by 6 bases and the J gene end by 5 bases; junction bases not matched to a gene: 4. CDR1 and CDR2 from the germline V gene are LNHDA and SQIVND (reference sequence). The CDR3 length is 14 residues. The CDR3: CASSSGLANNEQFF. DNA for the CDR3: TGTGCCAGTAGCTCGGGACTAGCGAACAATGAGCAGTTCTTC.

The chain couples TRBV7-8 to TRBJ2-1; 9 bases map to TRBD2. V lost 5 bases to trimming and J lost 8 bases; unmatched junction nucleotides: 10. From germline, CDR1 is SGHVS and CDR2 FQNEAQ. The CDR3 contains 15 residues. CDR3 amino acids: CASSRLAAFPDEQFF. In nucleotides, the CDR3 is TGTGCCAGCAGCCGACTAGCGGCCTTCCCCGATGAGCAGTTCTTC.

Written as DNA, the CDR3 is TGTGCCAGCAGCTCCTTGGGTCTAGCGGTTCGAGAGACCCAGTACTTC. As protein: CASSSLGLAVRETQYF. The rearrangement links TRBV7-2 to TRBJ2-5, with 7 bases identical to TRBD2. Germline V CDR1 and CDR2: SGHTA, FQGNSA. This CDR3 has 16 residues. The trim removed 4 bases at V and 4 bases at J, leaving 12 bases unmatched. Combining the CDR3 with reference TRBV7-2 and TRBJ2-5 gives the whole variable domain GAGVSQSPSNKVTEKGKDVELRCDPISGHTALYWYRQSLGQGLEFLIYFQGNSAPDKSGLPSDRFSAERTGGSVSTLTIQRTQQEDSAVYLCASSSLGLAVRETQYFGPGTRLLVL.

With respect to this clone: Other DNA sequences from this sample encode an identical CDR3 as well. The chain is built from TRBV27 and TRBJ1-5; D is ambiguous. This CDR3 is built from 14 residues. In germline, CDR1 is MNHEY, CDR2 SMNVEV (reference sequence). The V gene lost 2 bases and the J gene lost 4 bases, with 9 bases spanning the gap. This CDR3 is CASSLRGLNQPQHF. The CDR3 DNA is TGTGCCAGCAGTTTACGCGGGTTGAATCAGCCCCAGCATTTT.

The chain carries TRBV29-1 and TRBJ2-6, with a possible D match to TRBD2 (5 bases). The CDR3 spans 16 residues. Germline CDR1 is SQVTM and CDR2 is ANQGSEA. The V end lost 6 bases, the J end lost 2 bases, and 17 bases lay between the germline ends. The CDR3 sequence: CSVSGDYQAGANVLTF. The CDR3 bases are TGCAGCGTCTCAGGTGACTACCAGGCTGGGGCCAACGTCCTGACTTTC.

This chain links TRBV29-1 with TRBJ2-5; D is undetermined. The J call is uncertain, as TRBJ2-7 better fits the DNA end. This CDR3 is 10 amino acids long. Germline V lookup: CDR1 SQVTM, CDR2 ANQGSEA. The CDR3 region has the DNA TGCAGCGTTGGGAGTTACGAGCAGTACTTC. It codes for CSVGSYEQYF.